This TCR beta chain was sequenced in a study of cytomegalovirus exposure and HLA in healthy donors. 60 Vbeta and 13 Jbeta primers were used in PCR. Clones were sequenced by immunoSEQ multiplex PCR, and TCRdb holds only the in-frame ones, with some missing. The data show about 270,000 clones, more than 80% seen once. Germline CDR1 is MDHEN and CDR2 is SYDVKM. CDR3 size: 17 residues. Trimming pared 3 bases from V and 0 bases from J, leaving 16 bases between. Sequencing used PBMCs. This sequence was found in a man aged 40-50 years in good health and CMV-seropositive. J is TRBJ2-3 and V is TRBV28; a weak D match, TRBD2 (5 bases). This CDR3 reads CASSLGRSGSSTDTQYF. In DNA, the CDR3 is TGTGCCAGCAGTTTGGGAAGGAGCGGATCTAGCACAGATACGCAGTATTTT.